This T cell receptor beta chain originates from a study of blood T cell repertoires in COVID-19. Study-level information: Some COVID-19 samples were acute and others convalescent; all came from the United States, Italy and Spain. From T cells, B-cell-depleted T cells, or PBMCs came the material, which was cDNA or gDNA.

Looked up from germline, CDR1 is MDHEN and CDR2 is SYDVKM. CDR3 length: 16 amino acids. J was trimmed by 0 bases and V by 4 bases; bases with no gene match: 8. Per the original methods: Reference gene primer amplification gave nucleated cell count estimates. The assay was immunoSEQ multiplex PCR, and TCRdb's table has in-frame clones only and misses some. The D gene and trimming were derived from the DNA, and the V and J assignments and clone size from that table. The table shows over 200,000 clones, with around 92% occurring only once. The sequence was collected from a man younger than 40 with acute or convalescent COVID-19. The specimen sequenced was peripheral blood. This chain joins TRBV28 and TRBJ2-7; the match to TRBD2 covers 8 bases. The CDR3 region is CASSSPWTSNSYEQYF. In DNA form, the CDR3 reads TGTGCCAGCAGTTCTCCCTGGACTAGCAACTCCTACGAGCAGTACTTC.